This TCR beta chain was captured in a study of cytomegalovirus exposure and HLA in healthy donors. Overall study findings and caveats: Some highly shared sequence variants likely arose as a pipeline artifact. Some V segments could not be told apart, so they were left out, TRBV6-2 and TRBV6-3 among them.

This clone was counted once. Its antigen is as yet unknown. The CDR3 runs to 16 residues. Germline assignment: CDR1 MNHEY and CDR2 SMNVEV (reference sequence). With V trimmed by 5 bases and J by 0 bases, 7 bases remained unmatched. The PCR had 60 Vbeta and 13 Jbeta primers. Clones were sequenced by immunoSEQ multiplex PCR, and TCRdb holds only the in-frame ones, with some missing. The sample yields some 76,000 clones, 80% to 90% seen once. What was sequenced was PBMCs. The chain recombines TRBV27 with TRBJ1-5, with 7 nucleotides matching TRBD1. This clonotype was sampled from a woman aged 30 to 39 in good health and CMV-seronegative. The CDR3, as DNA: TGTGCCAGCAGTCCCCGGACAGGTTATAGCAATCAGCCCCAGCATTTT. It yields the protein CASSPRTGYSNQPQHF.